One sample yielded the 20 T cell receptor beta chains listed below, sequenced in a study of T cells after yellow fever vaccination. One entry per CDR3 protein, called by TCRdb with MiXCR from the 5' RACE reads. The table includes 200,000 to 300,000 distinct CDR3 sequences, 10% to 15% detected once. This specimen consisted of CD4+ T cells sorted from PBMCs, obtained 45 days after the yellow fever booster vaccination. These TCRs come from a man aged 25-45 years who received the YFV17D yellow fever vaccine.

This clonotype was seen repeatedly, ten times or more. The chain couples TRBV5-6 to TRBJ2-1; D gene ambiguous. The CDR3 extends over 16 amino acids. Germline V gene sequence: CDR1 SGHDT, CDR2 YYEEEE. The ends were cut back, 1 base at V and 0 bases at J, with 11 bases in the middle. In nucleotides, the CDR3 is TGTGCCAGCAGCTTGAAACGGTCAAGCTCCTACAATGAGCAGTTCTTC. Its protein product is CASSLKRSSSYNEQFF. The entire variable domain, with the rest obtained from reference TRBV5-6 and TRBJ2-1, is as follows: DAGVTQSPTHLIKTRGQQVTLRCSPKSGHDTVSWYQQALGQGPQFIFQYYEEEERQRGNFPDRFSGHQFPNYSSELNVNALLLGDSALYLCASSLKRSSSYNEQFFGPGTRLTVL.

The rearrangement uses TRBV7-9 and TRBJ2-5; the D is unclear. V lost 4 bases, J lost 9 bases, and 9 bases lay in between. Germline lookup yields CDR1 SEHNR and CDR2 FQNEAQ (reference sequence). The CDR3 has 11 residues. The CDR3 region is CASSSDRAQYF. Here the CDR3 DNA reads TGTGCCAGCAGCTCGGATCGGGCCCAGTACTTC.

For the CDR3, the DNA is TGTGCCAGCACCCCCGACGGGAGGGCTATCCACGAGCAGTACTTC. Translating gives CASTPDGRAIHEQYF. V is TRBV28 and J is TRBJ2-7, with 8 bases aligning to TRBD2. Trimming at V came to 7 bases and at J to 5 bases, leaving 13 bases not matched to a gene. The CDR3 has 15 amino acids. Germline assignment: CDR1 MDHEN and CDR2 SYDVKM.

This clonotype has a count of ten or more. The CDR3 spells CASSQDPSGRPSTDTQYF. The CDR3 nucleotides read TGCGCCAGCAGCCAGGATCCTAGCGGGAGGCCCAGCACAGATACGCAGTATTTT. The rearrangement joins TRBV4-3 to TRBJ2-3, with TRBD2 matching over 11 bases. This CDR3 has 18 residues. J was trimmed by 0 bases and V by 3 bases; bases with no gene match: 8. CDR1 and CDR2 (germline): LGHNA, YSLEER.

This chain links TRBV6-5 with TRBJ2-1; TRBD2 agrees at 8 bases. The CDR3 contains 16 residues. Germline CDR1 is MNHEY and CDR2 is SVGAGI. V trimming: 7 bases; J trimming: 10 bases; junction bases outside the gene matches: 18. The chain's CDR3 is CASKLRGGSGNREQFF. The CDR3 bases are TGTGCCAGCAAGTTGCGCGGAGGTAGCGGGAACCGGGAGCAGTTCTTC.

This CDR3 is CASNTGPAGNTIYF. CDR3 sequence (DNA): TGTGCCAGCAACACTGGGCCAGCTGGAAACACCATATATTTT. The rearrangement joins TRBV7-9 to TRBJ1-3; no firm D call. Germline CDR1 reads SEHNR; CDR2 reads FQNEAQ (reference sequence). This CDR3 is 14 amino acids long. The ends were cut back, 7 bases at V and 2 bases at J, with 12 bases in the middle.

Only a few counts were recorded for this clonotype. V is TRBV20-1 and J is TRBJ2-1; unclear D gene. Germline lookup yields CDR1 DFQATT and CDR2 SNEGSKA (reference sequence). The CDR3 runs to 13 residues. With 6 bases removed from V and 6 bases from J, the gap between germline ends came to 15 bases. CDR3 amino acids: CSAPLRASNEQFF. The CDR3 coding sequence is TGCAGTGCCCCGCTACGCGCGAGCAATGAGCAGTTCTTC.

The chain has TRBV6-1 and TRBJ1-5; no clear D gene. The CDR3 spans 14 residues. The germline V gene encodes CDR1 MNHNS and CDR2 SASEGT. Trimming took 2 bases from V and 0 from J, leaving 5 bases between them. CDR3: CASSESGSNQPQHF. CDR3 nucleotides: TGTGCCAGCAGTGAATCGGGTAGCAATCAGCCCCAGCATTTT.

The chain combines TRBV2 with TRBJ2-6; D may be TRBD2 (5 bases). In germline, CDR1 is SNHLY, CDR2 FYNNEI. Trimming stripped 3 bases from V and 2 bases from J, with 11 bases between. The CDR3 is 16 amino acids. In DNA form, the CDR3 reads TGTGCCAGCAGTGATCGAGGGTACGCTGGGGCCAACGTCCTGACTTTC. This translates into CASSDRGYAGANVLTF. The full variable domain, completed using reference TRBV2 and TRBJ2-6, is EPEVTQTPSHQVTQMGQEVILRCVPISNHLYFYWYRQILGQKVEFLVSFYNNEISEKSEIFDDQFSVERPDGSNFTLKIRSTKLEDSAMYFCASSDRGYAGANVLTFGAGSRLTVL.

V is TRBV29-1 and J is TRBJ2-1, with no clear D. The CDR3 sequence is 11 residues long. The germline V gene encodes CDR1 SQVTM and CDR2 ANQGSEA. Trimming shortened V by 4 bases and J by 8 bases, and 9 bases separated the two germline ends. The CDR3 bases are TGCAGCGTTGTGGGGTTTCATGAGCAGTTCTTC. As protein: CSVVGFHEQFF.

The DNA for the CDR3 is TGCGCCAGCAGCCCCGGGACAGGCCTCACAGATACGCAGTATTTT. The encoded protein is CASSPGTGLTDTQYF. This rearrangement joins TRBV5-1 to TRBJ2-3, with 8 positions matching TRBD1. V shed 4 bases and J 2 bases; nucleotides not matched to a gene: 6. The length of the CDR3 is 15 residues. CDR1 is SGHRS and CDR2 is YFSETQ in the germline V gene. Full variable domain (missing parts from reference TRBV5-1 and TRBJ2-3): KAGVTQTPRYLIKTRGQQVTLSCSPISGHRSVSWYQQTPGQGLQFLFEYFSETQRNKGNFPGRFSGRQFSNSRSEMNVSTLELGDSALYLCASSPGTGLTDTQYFGPGTRLTVL.

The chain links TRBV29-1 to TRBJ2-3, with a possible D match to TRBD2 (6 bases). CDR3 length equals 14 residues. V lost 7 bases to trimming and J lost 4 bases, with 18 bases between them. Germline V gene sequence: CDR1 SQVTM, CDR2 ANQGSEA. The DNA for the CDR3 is TGCAGCGGGGGAGGCCCGAATTCACCAGATACGCAGTATTTT. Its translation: CSGGGPNSPDTQYF.

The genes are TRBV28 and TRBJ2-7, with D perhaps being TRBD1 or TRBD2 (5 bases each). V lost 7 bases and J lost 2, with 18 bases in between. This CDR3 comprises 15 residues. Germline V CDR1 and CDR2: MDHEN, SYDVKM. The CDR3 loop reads CASITSGVRAYEQYF. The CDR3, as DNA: TGTGCCAGCATCACGAGCGGCGTCAGGGCCTACGAGCAGTACTTC.

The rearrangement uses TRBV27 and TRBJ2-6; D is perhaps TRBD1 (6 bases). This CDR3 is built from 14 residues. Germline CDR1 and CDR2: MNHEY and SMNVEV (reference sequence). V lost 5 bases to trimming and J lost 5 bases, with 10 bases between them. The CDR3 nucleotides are TGTGCCAGCAGTCAAGACAGGTGGGCCAACGTCCTGACTTTC. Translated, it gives CASSQDRWANVLTF.

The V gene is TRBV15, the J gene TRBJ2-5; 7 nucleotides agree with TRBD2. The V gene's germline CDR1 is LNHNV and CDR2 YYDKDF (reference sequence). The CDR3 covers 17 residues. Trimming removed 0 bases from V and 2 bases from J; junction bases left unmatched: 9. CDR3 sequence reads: CATSRDQSSGEQETQYF. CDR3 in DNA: TGTGCCACCAGCAGAGATCAGTCTAGCGGAGAACAAGAGACCCAGTACTTC.

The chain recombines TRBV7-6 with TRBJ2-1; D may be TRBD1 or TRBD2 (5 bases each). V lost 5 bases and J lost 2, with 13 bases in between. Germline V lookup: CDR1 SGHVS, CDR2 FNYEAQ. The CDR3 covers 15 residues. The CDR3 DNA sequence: TGTGCCAGCAGCACGGGACCCCCTACCTACAATGAGCAGTTCTTC. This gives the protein CASSTGPPTYNEQFF.

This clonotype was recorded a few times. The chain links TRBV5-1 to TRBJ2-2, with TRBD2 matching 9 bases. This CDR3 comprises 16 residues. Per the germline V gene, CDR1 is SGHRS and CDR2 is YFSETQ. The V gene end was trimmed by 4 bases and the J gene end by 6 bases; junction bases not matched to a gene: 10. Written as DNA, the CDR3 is TGCGCCAGCAGCCCCTTAGCGGGAGTTAGGCCCGGGGAGCTGTTTTTT. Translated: CASSPLAGVRPGELFF. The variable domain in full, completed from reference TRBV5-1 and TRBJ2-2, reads KAGVTQTPRYLIKTRGQQVTLSCSPISGHRSVSWYQQTPGQGLQFLFEYFSETQRNKGNFPGRFSGRQFSNSRSEMNVSTLELGDSALYLCASSPLAGVRPGELFFGEGSRLTVL.

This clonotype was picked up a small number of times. This chain's CDR3 is CAIRALAGADTQYF. The CDR3, as DNA: TGTGCCATCAGAGCACTAGCGGGAGCAGATACGCAGTATTTT. V is TRBV10-3 and J is TRBJ2-3; TRBD2 aligns across 11 bases. The length of the CDR3 is 14 residues. CDR1 ENHRY and CDR2 SYGVKD come from the germline V gene. J gave up 4 bases and V 6 bases, and 3 bases lay outside the gene matches.

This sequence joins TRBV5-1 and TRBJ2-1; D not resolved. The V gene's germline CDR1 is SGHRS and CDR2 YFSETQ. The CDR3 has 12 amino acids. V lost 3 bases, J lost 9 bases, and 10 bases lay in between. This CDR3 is CASSWEGSEQFF. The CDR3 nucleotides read TGCGCCAGCAGCTGGGAAGGCAGTGAGCAGTTCTTC.

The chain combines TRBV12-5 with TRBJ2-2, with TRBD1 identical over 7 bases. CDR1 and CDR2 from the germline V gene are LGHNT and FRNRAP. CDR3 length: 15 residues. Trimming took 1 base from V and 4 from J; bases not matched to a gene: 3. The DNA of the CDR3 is TGTGCTAGTGGTTTGGAGGGGGCCGGCACCGGGGAGCTGTTTTTT. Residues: CASGLEGAGTGELFF.